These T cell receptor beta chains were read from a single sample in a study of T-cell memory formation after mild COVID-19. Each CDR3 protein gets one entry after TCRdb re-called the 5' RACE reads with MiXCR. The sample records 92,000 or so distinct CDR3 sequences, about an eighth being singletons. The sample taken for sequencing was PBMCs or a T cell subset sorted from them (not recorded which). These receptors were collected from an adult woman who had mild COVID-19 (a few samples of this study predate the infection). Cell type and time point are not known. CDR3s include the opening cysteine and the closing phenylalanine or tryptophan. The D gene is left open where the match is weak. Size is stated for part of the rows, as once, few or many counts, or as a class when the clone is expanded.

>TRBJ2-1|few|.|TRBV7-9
CASSLTVNEQFF
TGTGCCAGCAGCTTGACAGTTAATGAGCAGTTCTTC
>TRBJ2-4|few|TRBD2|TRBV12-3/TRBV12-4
CASSLIGGGENIQYF
TGTGCCAGCAGTTTAATCGGCGGGGGAGAAAACATTCAGTACTTC
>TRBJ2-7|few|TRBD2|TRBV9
CASSESGLAGAKEQYF
TGTGCCAGCAGCGAGTCGGGGCTAGCGGGAGCGAAGGAGCAGTACTTC
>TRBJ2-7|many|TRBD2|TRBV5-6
CASSLSSGSNFYEQYF
TGTGCCAGCAGCTTGTCTAGCGGGAGCAATTTCTACGAGCAGTACTTC
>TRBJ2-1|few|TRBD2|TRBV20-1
CSARSGGTYNEQFF
TGCAGTGCTCGTAGCGGGGGAACCTACAATGAGCAGTTCTTC
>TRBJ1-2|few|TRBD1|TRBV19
CASSIAGQGDYGYTF
TGTGCCAGTAGTATAGCGGGACAGGGAGACTATGGCTACACCTTC
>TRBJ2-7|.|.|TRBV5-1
CASSSSFPEQYF
TGCGCCAGCAGCTCTTCGTTCCCCGAGCAGTACTTC
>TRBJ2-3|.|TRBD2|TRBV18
CASSLKTSGTADTQYF
TGTGCCAGCTCACTTAAGACTAGCGGGACCGCAGATACGCAGTATTTT
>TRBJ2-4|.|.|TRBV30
CAWSQGGGQYF
TGTGCCTGGAGTCAAGGCGGAGGCCAGTACTTC
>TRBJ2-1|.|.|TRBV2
CASRNGAGQFF
TGTGCCAGCAGGAACGGGGCAGGGCAGTTCTTC
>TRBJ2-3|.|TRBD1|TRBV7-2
CASSLVWLTGGFTDTQYF
TGTGCCAGCAGCTTAGTTTGGCTAACAGGGGGATTCACAGATACGCAGTATTTT
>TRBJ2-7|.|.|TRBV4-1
CASSQELHTSSYEQYF
TGCGCCAGCAGCCAAGAGCTGCACACGAGCTCCTACGAGCAGTACTTC
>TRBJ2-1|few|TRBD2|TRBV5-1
CASSLGLAGSFNEQFF
TGCGCCAGCAGCCTTGGACTAGCAGGAAGCTTCAATGAGCAGTTCTTC
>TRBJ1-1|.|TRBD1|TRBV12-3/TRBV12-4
CASSLEGTGAGTEAFF
TGTGCCAGCAGTTTAGAGGGGACAGGGGCGGGCACTGAAGCTTTCTTT
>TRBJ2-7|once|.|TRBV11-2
CASSLGWDRDWKQYF
TGTGCCAGCAGCTTAGGATGGGACCGAGACTGGAAGCAGTACTTC
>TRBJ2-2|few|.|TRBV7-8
CASSLGGTVVTGELFF
TGTGCCAGCAGCTTGGGCGGGACAGTTGTCACCGGGGAGCTGTTTTTT
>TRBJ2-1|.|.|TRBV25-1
CASGSWLIQFF
TGTGCCAGCGGGTCCTGGTTGATACAGTTCTTC